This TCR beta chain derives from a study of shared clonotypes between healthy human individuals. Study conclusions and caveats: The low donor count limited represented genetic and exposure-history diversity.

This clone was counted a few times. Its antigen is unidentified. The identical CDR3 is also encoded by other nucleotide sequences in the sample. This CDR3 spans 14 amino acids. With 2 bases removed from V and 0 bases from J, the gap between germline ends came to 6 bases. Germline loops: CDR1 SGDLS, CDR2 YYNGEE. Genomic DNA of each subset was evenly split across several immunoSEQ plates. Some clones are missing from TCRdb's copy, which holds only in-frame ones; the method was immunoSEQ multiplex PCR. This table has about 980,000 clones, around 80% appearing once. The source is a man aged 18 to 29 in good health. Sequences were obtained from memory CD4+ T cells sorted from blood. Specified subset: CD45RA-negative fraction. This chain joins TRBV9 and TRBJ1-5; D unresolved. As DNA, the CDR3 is TGTGCCAGCAGCGTGGGGAATAGCAATCAGCCCCAGCATTTT. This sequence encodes CASSVGNSNQPQHF.